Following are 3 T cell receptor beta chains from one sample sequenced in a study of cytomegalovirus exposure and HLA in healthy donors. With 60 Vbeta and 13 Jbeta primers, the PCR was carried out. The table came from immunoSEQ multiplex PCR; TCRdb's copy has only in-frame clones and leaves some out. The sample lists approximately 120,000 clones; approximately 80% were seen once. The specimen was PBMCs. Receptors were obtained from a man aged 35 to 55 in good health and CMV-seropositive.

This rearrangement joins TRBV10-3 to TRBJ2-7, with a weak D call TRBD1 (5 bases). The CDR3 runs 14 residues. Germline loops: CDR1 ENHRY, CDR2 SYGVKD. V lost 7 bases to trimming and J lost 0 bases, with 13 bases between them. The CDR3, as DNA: TGTGCCATCAAGGGTCCCGACAGCTCCTACGAGCAGTACTTC. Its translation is CAIKGPDSSYEQYF.

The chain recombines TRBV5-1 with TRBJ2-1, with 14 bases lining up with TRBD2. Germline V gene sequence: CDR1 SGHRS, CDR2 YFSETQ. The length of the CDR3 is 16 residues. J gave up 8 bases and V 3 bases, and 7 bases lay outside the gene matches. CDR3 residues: CASSWGTSGGSYEQFF. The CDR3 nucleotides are TGCGCCAGCAGCTGGGGGACTAGCGGGGGTTCGTATGAGCAGTTCTTC. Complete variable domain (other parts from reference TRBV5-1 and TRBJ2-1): KAGVTQTPRYLIKTRGQQVTLSCSPISGHRSVSWYQQTPGQGLQFLFEYFSETQRNKGNFPGRFSGRQFSNSRSEMNVSTLELGDSALYLCASSWGTSGGSYEQFFGPGTRLTVL.

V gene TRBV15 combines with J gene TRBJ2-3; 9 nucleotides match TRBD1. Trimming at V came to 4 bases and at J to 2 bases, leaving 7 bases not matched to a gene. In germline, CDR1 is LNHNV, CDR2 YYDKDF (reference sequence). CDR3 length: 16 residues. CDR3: CATSNRDRVITDTQYF. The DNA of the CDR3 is TGTGCCACCAGCAACCGGGACAGGGTTATCACAGATACGCAGTATTTT.